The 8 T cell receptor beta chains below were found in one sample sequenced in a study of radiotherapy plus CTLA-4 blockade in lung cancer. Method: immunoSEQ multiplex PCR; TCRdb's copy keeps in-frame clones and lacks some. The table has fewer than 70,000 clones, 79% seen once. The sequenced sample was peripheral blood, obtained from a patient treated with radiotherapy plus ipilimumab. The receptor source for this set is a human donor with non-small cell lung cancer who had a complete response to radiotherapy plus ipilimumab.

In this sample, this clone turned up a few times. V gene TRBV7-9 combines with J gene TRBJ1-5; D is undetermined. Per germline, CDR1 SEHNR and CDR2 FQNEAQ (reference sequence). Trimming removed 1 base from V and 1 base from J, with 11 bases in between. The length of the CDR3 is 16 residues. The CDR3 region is CASSLDSGLSNQPQHF. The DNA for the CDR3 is TGTGCCAGCAGCTTAGACAGTGGATTGAGCAATCAGCCCCAGCATTTT.

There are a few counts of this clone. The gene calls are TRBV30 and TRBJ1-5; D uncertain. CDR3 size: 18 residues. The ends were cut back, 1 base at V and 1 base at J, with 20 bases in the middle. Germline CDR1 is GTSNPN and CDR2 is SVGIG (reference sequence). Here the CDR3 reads CAWSGGQTEELSNQPQHF. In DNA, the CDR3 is TGTGCCTGGAGTGGCGGGCAGACCGAAGAACTAAGCAATCAGCCCCAGCATTTT.

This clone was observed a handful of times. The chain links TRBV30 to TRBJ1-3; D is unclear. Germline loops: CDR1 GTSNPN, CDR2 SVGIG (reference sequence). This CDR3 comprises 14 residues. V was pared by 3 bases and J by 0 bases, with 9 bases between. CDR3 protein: CAWRSKGSGNTIYF. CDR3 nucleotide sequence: TGTGCCTGGAGGTCCAAGGGCTCTGGAAACACCATATATTTT.

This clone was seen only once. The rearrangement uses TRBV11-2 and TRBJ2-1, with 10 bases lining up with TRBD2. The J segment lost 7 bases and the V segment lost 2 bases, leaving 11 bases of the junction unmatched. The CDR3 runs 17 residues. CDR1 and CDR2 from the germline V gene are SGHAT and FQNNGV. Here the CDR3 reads CASSLSTPSGSWNEQFF. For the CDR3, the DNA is TGTGCCAGCAGCTTATCGACCCCTAGCGGGAGTTGGAATGAGCAGTTCTTC.

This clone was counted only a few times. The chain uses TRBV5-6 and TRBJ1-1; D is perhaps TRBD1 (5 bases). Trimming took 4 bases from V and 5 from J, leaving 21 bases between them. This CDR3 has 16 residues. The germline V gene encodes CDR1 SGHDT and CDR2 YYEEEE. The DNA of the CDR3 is TGTGCCAGCAGCCCCCTAGTGGTCTGGGGGGAGACTGAAGCTTTCTTT. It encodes CASSPLVVWGETEAFF.

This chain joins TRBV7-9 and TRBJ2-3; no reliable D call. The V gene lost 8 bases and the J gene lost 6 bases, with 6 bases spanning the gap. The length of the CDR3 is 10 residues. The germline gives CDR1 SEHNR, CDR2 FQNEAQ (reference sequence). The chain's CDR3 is CASERDTQYF. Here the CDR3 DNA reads TGTGCCAGCGAGAGGGATACGCAGTATTTT.

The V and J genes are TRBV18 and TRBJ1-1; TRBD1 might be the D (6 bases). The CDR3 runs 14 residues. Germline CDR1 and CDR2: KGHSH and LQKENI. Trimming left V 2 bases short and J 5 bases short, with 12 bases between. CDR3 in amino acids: CASSPFGGQTEAFF. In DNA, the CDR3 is TGTGCCAGCTCACCATTCGGGGGGCAAACTGAAGCTTTCTTT.

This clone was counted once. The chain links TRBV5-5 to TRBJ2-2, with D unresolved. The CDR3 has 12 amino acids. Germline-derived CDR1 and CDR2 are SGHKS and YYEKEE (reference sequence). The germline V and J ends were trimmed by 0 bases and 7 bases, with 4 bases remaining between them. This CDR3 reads CASSLEGGELFF. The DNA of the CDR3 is TGTGCCAGCAGCTTGGAAGGCGGGGAGCTGTTTTTT.